This TCR beta chain was captured by sequencing in a study of cytomegalovirus exposure and HLA in healthy donors. Study-level background: Within an early data release were 80 million to 90 million unique TCRs drawn from HLA-typed donors.

This PCR relied on a set of 60 Vbeta primers and 13 Jbeta primers. Sequenced by immunoSEQ multiplex PCR; TCRdb stores in-frame clones only, minus some. This sample's clone table lists about 96,000 clones. The sequence was obtained from a woman aged 25 to 39 in good health and CMV-seronegative. Input material: PBMCs.

For the CDR3, the DNA is TGTGCCAGCAGTTTCGTGTTCGGCCACAGCCGAGATACGCAGTATTTT. Its protein product is CASSFVFGHSRDTQYF. The rearrangement links TRBV28 to TRBJ2-3; unclear D gene. The germline V gene has CDR1 MDHEN and CDR2 SYDVKM. Trimming took 3 bases from V and 5 from J, leaving 18 bases between them. The CDR3 runs to 16 residues.